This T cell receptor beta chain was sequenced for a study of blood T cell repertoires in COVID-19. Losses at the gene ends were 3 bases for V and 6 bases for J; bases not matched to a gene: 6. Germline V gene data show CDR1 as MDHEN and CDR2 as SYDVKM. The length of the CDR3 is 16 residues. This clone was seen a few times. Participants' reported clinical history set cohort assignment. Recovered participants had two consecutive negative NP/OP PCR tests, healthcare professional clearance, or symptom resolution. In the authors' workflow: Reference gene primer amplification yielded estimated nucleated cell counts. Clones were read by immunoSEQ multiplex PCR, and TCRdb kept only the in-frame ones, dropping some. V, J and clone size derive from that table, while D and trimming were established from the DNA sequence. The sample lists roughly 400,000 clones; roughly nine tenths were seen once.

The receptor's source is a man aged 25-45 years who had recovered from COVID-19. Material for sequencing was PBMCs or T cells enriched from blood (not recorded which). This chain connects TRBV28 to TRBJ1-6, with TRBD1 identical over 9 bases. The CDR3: CASSLVGTGSNSPLHF. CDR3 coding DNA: TGTGCCAGCAGTTTGGTGGGGACAGGGTCTAATTCACCCCTCCACTTT.